This paragraph reports one T cell receptor beta chain. This CDR3 is also generated by other DNA sequences in the sample. Original handling: Amplification of reference gene primers provided the estimated nucleated cell counts. Generated by immunoSEQ multiplex PCR, the TCRdb table keeps only in-frame clones and is missing some. That table supplies the V and J calls and clone size; D and trimming were determined from the DNA. Of 90,000 to 150,000 clones in the sample, 81% were seen once. The junction had 4 bases not matched to a gene; V was cut back by 1 base and J by 4 bases. This CDR3 region has 15 residues. CDR1 is SGHTA, CDR2 FQGNSA, per germline. The data were obtained in a study of blood T cell repertoires in COVID-19. Study context: Samples taken during acute and convalescent COVID-19 were collected in the United States, Italy and Spain. Sources were T cells, B-cell-depleted T cells, or PBMCs; the material itself was cDNA or gDNA.

This rearrangement joins TRBV7-2 to TRBJ1-2; 9 bases map to TRBD1. The sequence derives from a human donor in a cohort sampled during active COVID-19. The sequenced material came from peripheral blood. Written as DNA, the CDR3 is TGTGCCAGCAGCTTAGGACAGGGGGTGGGCTATGGCTACACCTTC. Translating gives CASSLGQGVGYGYTF.